The 31 T cell receptor beta chains below all came from one sample that was sequenced in a study of blood T cell repertoires in COVID-19. Sequenced by immunoSEQ multiplex PCR; TCRdb stores in-frame clones only, minus some. In the table there are around 82,000 clones, roughly 90% of which are singletons. Material for sequencing was peripheral blood. These receptor sequences come from a man older than 75 with COVID-19, enrolled during active disease.

The chain joins TRBV28 to TRBJ2-5; TRBD1 matches 8 bases. CDR3 size: 14 residues. J was trimmed by 4 bases and V by 5 bases; bases with no gene match: 6. Germline V gene data show CDR1 as MDHEN and CDR2 as SYDVKM. Here the CDR3 reads CASSTTQGGETQYF. The CDR3 DNA follows: TGTGCCAGCAGTACAACACAGGGGGGAGAGACCCAGTACTTC. The full variable domain, its missing parts supplied by reference TRBV28 and TRBJ2-5, is DVKVTQSSRYLVKRTGEKVFLECVQDMDHENMFWYRQDPGLGLRLIYFSYDVKMKEKGDIPEGYSVSREKKERFSLILESASTNQTSMYLCASSTTQGGETQYFGPGTRLLVL.

This clone occurred a few times. The CDR3 DNA reads as TGTGCCAGCAGGACAGGGGGCACTGGAAACACCATATATTTT. It yields the protein CASRTGGTGNTIYF. The chain is built from TRBV6-5 and TRBJ1-3, with 10 bases lining up with TRBD1. The CDR3 is 14 residues long. Germline V lookup: CDR1 MNHEY, CDR2 SVGAGI. The ends lost 6 bases at V and 2 bases at J; junction bases unmatched: 1.

This CDR3 reads CASSFRQGTGPQHF. The DNA for the CDR3 is TGTGCCAGCAGCTTTCGACAGGGGACAGGGCCCCAGCATTTT. The gene calls are TRBV7-6 and TRBJ1-5, with 8 bases lining up with TRBD1. CDR3 length equals 14 residues. Germline V gives CDR1 SGHVS, CDR2 FNYEAQ. After removal of 3 bases from V and 9 bases from J, the junction contained 7 bases not matched to a gene. The entire variable domain, with the rest obtained from reference TRBV7-6 and TRBJ1-5, is as follows: GAGVSQSPRYKVTKRGQDVALRCDPISGHVSLYWYRQALGQGPEFLTYFNYEAQQDKSGLPNDRFSAERPEGSISTLTIQRTEQRDSAMYRCASSFRQGTGPQHFGDGTRLSIL.

The chain recombines TRBV4-3 with TRBJ2-7; D perhaps matches TRBD2 (7 bases). Germline values: CDR1 LGHNA, CDR2 YSLEER. Trimming cost V 3 bases and J 6 bases, with 12 bases left between them. This CDR3 contains 13 residues. CDR3 bases: TGCGCCAGCAGCCAGAAGGGGGGGAGCGAGCAGTACTTC. Its translation is CASSQKGGSEQYF.

The chain uses TRBV7-2 and TRBJ1-6, with 7 positions matching TRBD1. The V and J ends lost 4 bases and 6 bases, in that order; junction bases with no gene match: 6. The CDR3 spans 15 residues. CDR1 is SGHTA, CDR2 FQGNSA, per germline. In nucleotides, the CDR3 is TGTGCCAGCAGCTCTAGGACAGGACCTAATTCACCCCTCCACTTT. The encoded protein is CASSSRTGPNSPLHF.

V gene TRBV25-1 combines with J gene TRBJ1-2; TRBD1 might be the D (6 bases). CDR1 and CDR2 from the germline V gene are MGHDK and SYGVNS. The CDR3 runs 14 residues. V was clipped by 3 bases and J by 4 bases, with 12 bases between them. CDR3 sequence: CASSDGTTTYGYTF. The CDR3 nucleotides are TGTGCCAGCAGTGATGGGACAACGACCTATGGCTACACCTTC.

Only a few counts were recorded for this clone. The gene calls are TRBV24-1 and TRBJ1-5; TRBD1 is a possible D gene (5 bases). This CDR3 is built from 17 residues. Looked up from germline, CDR1 is KGHDR and CDR2 is SFDVKD. Trimming removed 3 bases from V and 1 base from J, with 15 bases in between. CDR3 sequence: CATSDPPRGGSNQPQHF. In nucleotides, the CDR3 is TGTGCCACCAGTGATCCTCCAAGGGGCGGCAGCAATCAGCCCCAGCATTTT.

The rearrangement links TRBV11-3 to TRBJ2-3; D is possibly TRBD2 (7 bases). Germline CDR1 reads SGHNT; CDR2 reads YENEEA. The V and J ends lost 2 bases and 3 bases respectively, with 15 bases between them. The CDR3 sequence is 16 residues long. CDR3 in DNA: TGTGCCAGCAGCTTATGGGGTGCGGGGGCGACAGATACGCAGTATTTT. Encoded protein: CASSLWGAGATDTQYF.

This clone appeared a few times. This rearrangement joins TRBV6-5 to TRBJ1-2; 9 bases align to TRBD1. In germline, CDR1 is MNHEY, CDR2 SVGAGI. V trimming: 6 bases; J trimming: 7 bases; junction bases outside the gene matches: 9. The CDR3 is 14 residues long. The CDR3 DNA reads as TGTGCCAGCAGACCGGGACAGGGAATCGGTGGCTACACCTTC. Translated: CASRPGQGIGGYTF.

CDR3 sequence (DNA): TGTGCCAGCAGCTCAAGACAGGGAAGCTACGAGCAGTACTTC. Residues: CASSSRQGSYEQYF. The genes are TRBV5-4 and TRBJ2-7; 7 nucleotides match TRBD1. The germline CDR1 and CDR2 sequences are SGHNT and YYREEE (reference sequence). V trimming: 3 bases; J trimming: 3 bases; junction bases outside the gene matches: 6. The CDR3 contains 14 residues.

This clone was picked up one time. V is TRBV28 and J is TRBJ1-5, with D unresolved. Trimming pared 6 bases from V and 1 base from J, leaving 10 bases between. The CDR3 is 14 residues long. Germline values: CDR1 MDHEN, CDR2 SYDVKM. The CDR3 DNA reads as TGTGCCAGCAGCAAGGGAGGGAGCAATCAGCCCCAGCATTTT. Translating gives CASSKGGSNQPQHF.

The genes are TRBV5-6 and TRBJ1-5, with D unclear. Germline lookup yields CDR1 SGHDT and CDR2 YYEEEE. V was pared by 2 bases and J by 2 bases, with 11 bases between. The CDR3 spans 15 residues. The CDR3 protein is CASSFWQMGNQPQHF. DNA for the CDR3: TGTGCCAGCAGCTTCTGGCAAATGGGCAATCAGCCCCAGCATTTT.

This clone has more than one count but fewer than ten. The chain employs TRBV6-6 and TRBJ1-2, with TRBD1 identical over 8 bases. CDR3 length equals 14 residues. The germline V gene encodes CDR1 MNHNY and CDR2 SVGAGI (reference sequence). V lost 7 bases and J lost 4; bases outside the gene matches: 8. The CDR3 nucleotides are TGTGCCAGCACCCCAGGGGGCATCTCCTATGGCTACACCTTC. Translating gives CASTPGGISYGYTF.

The J gene is TRBJ1-5, the V gene TRBV6-2 or TRBV6-3, with unresolved D. The CDR3 length is 12 residues. From germline, CDR1 is MNHEY and CDR2 SVGEGT. V was shortened by 5 bases and J by 7 bases, with 9 bases between the two germline ends. In nucleotides, the CDR3 is TGTGCCAGCAGTCAACAGACCCAGCCCCAGCATTTT. It translates to CASSQQTQPQHF.

The chain joins TRBV4-1 to TRBJ1-2; the D is unclear. V gave up 0 bases and J gave up 1 base, with 6 bases separating them. The germline V gene encodes CDR1 MGHRA and CDR2 YSYEKL. This CDR3 region has 14 residues. CDR3 bases: TGCGCCAGCAGCCAAGATTCAGATAACTATGGCTACACCTTC. Translation: CASSQDSDNYGYTF.

The V gene is TRBV7-2, the J gene TRBJ1-5, with TRBD1 identical over 7 bases. The J segment lost 4 bases and the V segment lost 1 base, leaving 7 bases of the junction unmatched. This CDR3 comprises 16 residues. Germline V gene data show CDR1 as SGHTA and CDR2 as FQGNSA. The chain's CDR3 is CASSLVGSGGNQPQHF. CDR3 coding DNA: TGTGCCAGCAGCTTAGTAGGCTCAGGGGGAAATCAGCCCCAGCATTTT. Supplemented by reference TRBV7-2 and TRBJ1-5, the full variable domain reads GAGVSQSPSNKVTEKGKDVELRCDPISGHTALYWYRQSLGQGLEFLIYFQGNSAPDKSGLPSDRFSAERTGGSVSTLTIQRTQQEDSAVYLCASSLVGSGGNQPQHFGDGTRLSIL.

The chain recombines TRBV2 with TRBJ1-1, with D tentatively TRBD1 (6 bases). Germline-derived CDR1 and CDR2 are SNHLY and FYNNEI. CDR3 length equals 14 residues. V dropped 5 bases and J dropped 0 bases, with 10 bases sitting between them. As DNA, the CDR3 is TGTGCCAGCAGTAACAGGGACATGAACACTGAAGCTTTCTTT. It yields the protein CASSNRDMNTEAFF.

The chain links TRBV9 to TRBJ1-2; D remains ambiguous. V dropped 0 bases and J dropped 4 bases, with 13 bases sitting between them. The germline gives CDR1 SGDLS, CDR2 YYNGEE. This CDR3 has 15 amino acids. CDR3 protein: CASSVAEGASYGYTF. The CDR3 region has the DNA TGTGCCAGCAGCGTAGCCGAGGGTGCGAGCTATGGCTACACCTTC.

Only one count was recorded for this clone. DNA for the CDR3: TGTGCCAGCAGCACCGCGGGAGGTCAGCCCCAGCATTTT. Protein product: CASSTAGGQPQHF. The J gene is TRBJ1-5, the V gene TRBV11-3; D is undetermined. The CDR3 spans 13 residues. Germline lookup yields CDR1 SGHNT and CDR2 YENEEA. Trimming shortened V by 5 bases and J by 6 bases, and 11 bases separated the two germline ends.

J is TRBJ2-1 and V is TRBV24-1; 7 positions agree with TRBD1. From germline, CDR1 is KGHDR and CDR2 SFDVKD. This CDR3 is built from 14 residues. Trimming removed 9 bases from V and 5 bases from J; junction bases left unmatched: 9. CDR3 DNA: TGTGCCACCTCACTTGGGACAGCCAACAATGAGCAGTTCTTC. Translating gives CATSLGTANNEQFF.

The V and J genes are TRBV20-1 and TRBJ1-6, with unresolved D. Trimming removed 7 bases at V and 8 bases at J, with 9 bases between. CDR1 and CDR2 from the germline V gene are DFQATT and SNEGSKA (reference sequence). The CDR3 has 11 amino acids. The CDR3: CSVTRDSPLHF. In DNA form, the CDR3 reads TGCAGTGTAACGAGGGATTCACCCCTCCACTTT.

The V call is TRBV6-2 or TRBV6-3, the J call TRBJ2-7, with 9 bases matching TRBD1. The J segment lost 0 bases and the V segment lost 0 bases, leaving 3 bases of the junction unmatched. Germline loops: CDR1 MNHEY, CDR2 SVGEGT. The CDR3 sequence is 16 residues long. CDR3 in amino acids: CASSYSGTGNSYEQYF. The CDR3 nucleotides are TGTGCCAGCAGTTACTCCGGGACAGGGAACTCCTACGAGCAGTACTTC.

The rearrangement joins TRBV7-9 to TRBJ2-2; possibly TRBD2 for D (5 bases). Trimming removed 2 bases at V and 5 bases at J, with 18 bases between. The CDR3 has 17 amino acids. Germline assignment: CDR1 SEHNR and CDR2 FQNEAQ (reference sequence). This CDR3 reads CASSLRSQAPGTGELFF. The CDR3 DNA reads TGTGCCAGCAGCTTAAGGTCCCAGGCCCCGGGAACCGGGGAGCTGTTTTTT.

The rearrangement joins TRBV28 to TRBJ1-1, with 8 bases fitting TRBD1. V shed 5 bases, J shed 0 bases, and the junction held 11 bases outside the gene matches. Germline-derived CDR1 and CDR2 are MDHEN and SYDVKM. This CDR3 spans 17 amino acids. DNA of the CDR3: TGTGCCAGCAGTACTCCGGGACAGGCTCGACTGAACACTGAAGCTTTCTTT. Its protein is CASSTPGQARLNTEAFF.

A remark on this clone: At one end, the junction sequence differs from germline, possibly due to a read error. The chain uses TRBV19 and TRBJ2-7; 7 bases map to TRBD1. The CDR3 covers 13 residues. Germline V lookup: CDR1 LNHDA, CDR2 SQIVND (reference sequence). CDR3 in DNA: TGTGCCAGTAGTCTAGACAGGGCCTACGAGCAGTACTTC. It translates to CASSLDRAYEQYF.

This chain joins TRBV6-1 and TRBJ2-3; TRBD2 matches at 13 bases. Trimming cost V 4 bases and J 1 base; bases outside gene matches: 2. The germline V gene has CDR1 MNHNS and CDR2 SASEGT. This CDR3 region has 16 residues. CDR3 in DNA: TGTGCCAGCAGTGCAGGACTAGCGGGGGGCACAGATACGCAGTATTTT. Protein: CASSAGLAGGTDTQYF.

The J gene is TRBJ2-3, the V gene TRBV9; TRBD2 matches at 8 bases. Germline V gene data show CDR1 as SGDLS and CDR2 as YYNGEE. V shed 2 bases and J 1 base; nucleotides not matched to a gene: 3. The CDR3 is 15 amino acids. The CDR3, as DNA: TGTGCCAGCAGCGTTGATAGCGGGGGCACAGATACGCAGTATTTT. This gives the protein CASSVDSGGTDTQYF.

The chain links TRBV16 to TRBJ1-2; unclear D gene. V was pared by 0 bases and J by 8 bases, with 10 bases between. From germline, CDR1 is KGHSY and CDR2 FQNENV. This CDR3 is built from 13 residues. The CDR3, as DNA: TGTGCCAGCAGCCAATCCCGAGAGGGCGGCTACACCTTC. As protein: CASSQSREGGYTF.

V gene TRBV11-2 combines with J gene TRBJ2-3, with TRBD1 identical over 8 bases. Germline CDR1 is SGHAT and CDR2 is FQNNGV. This CDR3 is 15 amino acids long. Trimming at V came to 0 bases and at J to 3 bases, leaving 2 bases not matched to a gene. This CDR3 is CASSLEDRETDTQYF. The CDR3 nucleotides read TGTGCCAGCAGCTTAGAGGACAGGGAGACAGATACGCAGTATTTT.

This clone was detected ten times or more. The chain employs TRBV7-9 and TRBJ1-2; D gene ambiguous. Trimming removed 1 base at V and 5 bases at J, with 11 bases between. The CDR3 extends over 14 amino acids. Germline V gene data show CDR1 as SEHNR and CDR2 as FQNEAQ (reference sequence). In DNA form, the CDR3 reads TGTGCCAGCAGCTTAGATGCCGAGGCATATGGCTACACCTTC. It translates to CASSLDAEAYGYTF.

The chain recombines TRBV5-6 with TRBJ1-1; D might be TRBD1 (5 bases). V was clipped by 0 bases and J by 0 bases, with 18 bases between them. The CDR3 has 18 residues. The germline CDR1 and CDR2 sequences are SGHDT and YYEEEE. CDR3 region: CASSLAGGRRLLNTEAFF. In nucleotides, the CDR3 is TGTGCCAGCAGCTTGGCCGGGGGACGACGACTTCTGAACACTGAAGCTTTCTTT.